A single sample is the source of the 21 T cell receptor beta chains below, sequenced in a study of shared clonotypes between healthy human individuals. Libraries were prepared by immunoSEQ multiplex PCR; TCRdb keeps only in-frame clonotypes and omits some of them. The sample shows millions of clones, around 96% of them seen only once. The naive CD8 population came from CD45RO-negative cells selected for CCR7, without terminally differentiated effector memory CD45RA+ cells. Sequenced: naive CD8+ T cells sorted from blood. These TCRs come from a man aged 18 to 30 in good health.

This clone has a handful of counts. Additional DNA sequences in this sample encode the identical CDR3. CDR3 in amino acids: CASSYSGLAGETQYF. The DNA of the CDR3 is TGTGCCAGCAGTTACTCGGGACTAGCGGGGGAGACCCAGTACTTC. The gene calls are TRBV6-5 and TRBJ2-5; 13 bases match TRBD2. The CDR3 is made up of 15 amino acids. Germline loops: CDR1 MNHEY, CDR2 SVGAGI. With 0 bases clipped from V and 5 bases from J, the junction kept 0 bases outside the gene matches.

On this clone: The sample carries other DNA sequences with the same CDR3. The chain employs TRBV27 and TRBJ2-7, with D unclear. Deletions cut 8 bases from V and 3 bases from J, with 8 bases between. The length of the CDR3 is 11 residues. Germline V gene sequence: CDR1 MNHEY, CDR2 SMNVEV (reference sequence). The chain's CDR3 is CASGSYYEQYF. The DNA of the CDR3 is TGTGCCAGCGGTTCTTACTACGAGCAGTACTTC.

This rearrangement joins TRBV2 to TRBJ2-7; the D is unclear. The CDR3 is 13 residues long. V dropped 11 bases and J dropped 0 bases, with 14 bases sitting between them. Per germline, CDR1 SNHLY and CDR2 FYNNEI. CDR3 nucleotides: TGTGCCGGGTCACTCAGCGCCTCCTACGAGCAGTACTTC. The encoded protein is CAGSLSASYEQYF.

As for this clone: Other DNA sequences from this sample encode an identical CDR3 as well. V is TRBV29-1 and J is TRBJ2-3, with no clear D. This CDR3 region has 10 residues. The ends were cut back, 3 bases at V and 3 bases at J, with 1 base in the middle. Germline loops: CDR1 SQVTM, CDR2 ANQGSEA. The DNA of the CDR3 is TGCAGCGTTGAGACAGATACGCAGTATTTT. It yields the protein CSVETDTQYF.

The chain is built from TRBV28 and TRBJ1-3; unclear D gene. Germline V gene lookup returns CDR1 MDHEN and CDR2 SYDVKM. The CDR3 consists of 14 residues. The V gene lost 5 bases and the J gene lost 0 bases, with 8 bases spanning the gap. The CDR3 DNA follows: TGTGCCAGCAGTCCATCCACCTCTGGAAACACCATATATTTT. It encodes CASSPSTSGNTIYF. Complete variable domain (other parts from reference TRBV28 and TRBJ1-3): DVKVTQSSRYLVKRTGEKVFLECVQDMDHENMFWYRQDPGLGLRLIYFSYDVKMKEKGDIPEGYSVSREKKERFSLILESASTNQTSMYLCASSPSTSGNTIYFGEGSWLTVV.

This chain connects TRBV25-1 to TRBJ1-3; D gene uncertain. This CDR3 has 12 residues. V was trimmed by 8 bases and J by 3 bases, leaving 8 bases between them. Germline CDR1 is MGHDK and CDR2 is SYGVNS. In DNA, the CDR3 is TGTGCCAGCCGGACCGATGGAAACACCATATATTTT. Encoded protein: CASRTDGNTIYF.

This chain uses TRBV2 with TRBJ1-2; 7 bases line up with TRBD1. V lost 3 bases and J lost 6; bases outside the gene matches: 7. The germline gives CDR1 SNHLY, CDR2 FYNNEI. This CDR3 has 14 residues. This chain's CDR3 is CASSEQIGGDGYTF. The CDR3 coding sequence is TGTGCCAGCAGTGAGCAGATAGGGGGCGATGGCTACACCTTC.

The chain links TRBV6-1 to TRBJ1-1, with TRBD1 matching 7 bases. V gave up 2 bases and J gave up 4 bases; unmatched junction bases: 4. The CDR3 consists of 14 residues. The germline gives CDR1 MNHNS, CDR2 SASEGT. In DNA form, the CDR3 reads TGTGCCAGCAGTGAAAACAGGGGTTTCACTGAAGCTTTCTTT. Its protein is CASSENRGFTEAFF.

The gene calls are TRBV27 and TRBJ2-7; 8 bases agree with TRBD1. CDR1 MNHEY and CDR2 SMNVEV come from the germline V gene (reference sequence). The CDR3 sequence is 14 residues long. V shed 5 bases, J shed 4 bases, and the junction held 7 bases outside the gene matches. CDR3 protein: CASSIFQGAYEQYF. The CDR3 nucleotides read TGTGCCAGCAGTATTTTTCAGGGGGCGTACGAGCAGTACTTC.

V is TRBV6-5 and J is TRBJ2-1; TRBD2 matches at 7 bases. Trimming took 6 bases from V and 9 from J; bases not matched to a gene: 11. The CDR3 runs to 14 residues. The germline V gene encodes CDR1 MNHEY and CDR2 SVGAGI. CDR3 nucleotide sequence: TGTGCCAGCAGCTCAGGACTAGTCTTCGGTGAGCAGTTCTTC. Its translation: CASSSGLVFGEQFF.

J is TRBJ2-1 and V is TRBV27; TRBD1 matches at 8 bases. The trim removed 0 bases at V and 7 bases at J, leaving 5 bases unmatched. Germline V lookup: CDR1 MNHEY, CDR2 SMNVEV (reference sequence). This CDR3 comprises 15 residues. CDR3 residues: CASSLSLTGGNEQFF. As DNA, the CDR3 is TGTGCCAGCAGTTTATCGCTTACAGGGGGGAATGAGCAGTTCTTC.

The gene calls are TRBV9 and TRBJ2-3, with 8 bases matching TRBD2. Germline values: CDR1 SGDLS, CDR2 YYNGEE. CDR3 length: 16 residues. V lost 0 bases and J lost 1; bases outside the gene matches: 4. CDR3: CASSVESGGGTDTQYF. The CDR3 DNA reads TGTGCCAGCAGCGTAGAAAGCGGGGGTGGCACAGATACGCAGTATTTT.

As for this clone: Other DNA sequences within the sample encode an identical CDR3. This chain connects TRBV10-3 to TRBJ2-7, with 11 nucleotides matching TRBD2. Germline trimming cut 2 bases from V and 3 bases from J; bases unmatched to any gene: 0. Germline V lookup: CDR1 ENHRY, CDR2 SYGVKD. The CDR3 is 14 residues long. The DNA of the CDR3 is TGTGCCATCAGTGAGGGACTAGCGGGCTACGAGCAGTACTTC. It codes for CAISEGLAGYEQYF.

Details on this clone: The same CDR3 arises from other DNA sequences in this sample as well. The CDR3 protein is CASSEGGTDTQYF. The CDR3 region has the DNA TGTGCCAGCAGCGAGGGGGGCACAGATACGCAGTATTTT. The chain couples TRBV9 to TRBJ2-3; a possible D gene is TRBD1 (6 bases). CDR3 size: 13 residues. V shed 3 bases and J shed 1 base, with 6 bases lying between them. Per the germline V gene, CDR1 is SGDLS and CDR2 is YYNGEE.

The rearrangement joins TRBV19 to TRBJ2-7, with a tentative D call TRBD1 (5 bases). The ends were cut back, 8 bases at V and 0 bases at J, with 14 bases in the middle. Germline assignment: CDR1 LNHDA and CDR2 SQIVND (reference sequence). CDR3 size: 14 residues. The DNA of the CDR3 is TGTGCCAGTCGTAAAGACAGCTACTCCTACGAGCAGTACTTC. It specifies CASRKDSYSYEQYF.

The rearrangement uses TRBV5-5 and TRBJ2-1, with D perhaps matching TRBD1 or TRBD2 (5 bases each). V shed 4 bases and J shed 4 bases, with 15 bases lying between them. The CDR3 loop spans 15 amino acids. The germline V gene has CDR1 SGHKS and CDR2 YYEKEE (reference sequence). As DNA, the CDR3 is TGTGCCAGCAGCCGGGACCAGACTCCTTACAATGAGCAGTTCTTC. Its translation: CASSRDQTPYNEQFF.

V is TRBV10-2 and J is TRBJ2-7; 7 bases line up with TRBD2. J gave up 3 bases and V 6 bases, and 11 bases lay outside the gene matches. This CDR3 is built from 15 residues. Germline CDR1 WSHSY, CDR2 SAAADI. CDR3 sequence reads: CASSEGSGKIYEQYF. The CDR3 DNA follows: TGCGCCAGCAGCGAGGGGAGCGGGAAGATCTACGAGCAGTACTTC.

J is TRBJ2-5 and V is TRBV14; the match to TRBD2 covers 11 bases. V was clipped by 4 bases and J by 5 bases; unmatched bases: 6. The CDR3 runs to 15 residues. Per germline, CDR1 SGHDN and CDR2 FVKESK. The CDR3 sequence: CASSPRLAGWETQYF. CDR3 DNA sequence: TGTGCCAGCAGCCCGAGACTAGCGGGATGGGAGACCCAGTACTTC. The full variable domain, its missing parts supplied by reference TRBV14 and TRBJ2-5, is EAGVTQFPSHSVIEKGQTVTLRCDPISGHDNLYWYRRVMGKEIKFLLHFVKESKQDESGMPNNRFLAERTGGTYSTLKVQPAELEDSGVYFCASSPRLAGWETQYFGPGTRLLVL.

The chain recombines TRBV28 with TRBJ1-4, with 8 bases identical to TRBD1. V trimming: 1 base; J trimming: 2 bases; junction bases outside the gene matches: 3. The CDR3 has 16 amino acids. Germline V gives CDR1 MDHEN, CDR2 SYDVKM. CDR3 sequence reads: CASSLLTGGTNEKLFF. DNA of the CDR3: TGTGCCAGCAGTTTATTAACAGGGGGGACTAATGAAAAACTGTTTTTT.

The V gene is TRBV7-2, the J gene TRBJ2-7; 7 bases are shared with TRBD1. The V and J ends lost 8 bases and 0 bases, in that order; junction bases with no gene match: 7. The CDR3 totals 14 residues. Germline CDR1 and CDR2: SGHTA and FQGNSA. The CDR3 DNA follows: TGTGCCAGCCGTCGGACAGGCCCCTCCTACGAGCAGTACTTC. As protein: CASRRTGPSYEQYF.

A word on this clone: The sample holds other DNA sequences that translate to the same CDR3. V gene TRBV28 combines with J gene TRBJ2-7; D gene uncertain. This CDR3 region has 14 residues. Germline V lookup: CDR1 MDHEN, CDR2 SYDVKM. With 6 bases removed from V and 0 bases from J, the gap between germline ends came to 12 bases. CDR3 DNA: TGTGCCAGCAGCCTCCACCGCAGCTCCTACGAGCAGTACTTC. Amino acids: CASSLHRSSYEQYF.